This entry lists 13 T cell receptor beta chains sequenced from one sample in a study of human T cells and chemical hapten exposure. Time point given: patch test 1, 2 weeks after DPC sensitization. Treatment indicated: therapeutic diphenylcyclopropenone sensitization with weekly scalp DPC. TCRdb fed the RACE reads into MiXCR, producing one record per CDR3 protein. The sample has 300,000 to 350,000 distinct CDR3 sequences; around 7% are singletons. The input for sequencing was whole blood, taken in connection with sensitization to the hapten diphenylcyclopropenone (DPC). The receptors derive from a woman between 18 and 29 years old with alopecia areata. Some clones in this sample may be carry-over from other donors' samples.

This clonotype showed up just a few times. V gene TRBV12-3 or TRBV12-4 combines with J gene TRBJ1-1; no clear D gene. V lost 6 bases and J lost 3, with 20 bases in between. CDR3 length equals 16 residues. The CDR3 nucleotides are TGTGCCAGCAGCTCCAAGAGAACCCCGCAGTACACTGAAGCTTTCTTT. Translation: CASSSKRTPQYTEAFF.

The chain employs TRBV6-6 and TRBJ1-5; 7 bases are shared with TRBD1. This CDR3 has 17 residues. Trimming cost V 4 bases and J 1 base; bases outside gene matches: 10. Germline V gene sequence: CDR1 MNHNY, CDR2 SVGAGI (reference sequence). The CDR3 DNA sequence: TGTGCCAGCAGTTCCCGACAGGGACTTCAAAGCAATCAGCCCCAGCATTTT. This codes for CASSSRQGLQSNQPQHF.

The V call is TRBV6-1, the J call TRBJ2-3; D remains ambiguous. Trimming cost V 1 base and J 0 bases, with 8 bases left between them. The CDR3 has 15 amino acids. Looked up from germline, CDR1 is MNHNS and CDR2 is SASEGT. The CDR3 sequence is CASSEESDSTDTQYF. The CDR3, as DNA: TGTGCCAGCAGTGAAGAAAGCGATAGCACAGATACGCAGTATTTT.

The chain couples TRBV10-3 to TRBJ1-1; no reliable D call. The germline V gene encodes CDR1 ENHRY and CDR2 SYGVKD. The CDR3 consists of 12 residues. V lost 5 bases to trimming and J lost 8 bases, with 12 bases between them. DNA of the CDR3: TGTGCCATCAGTCCACGGGCTGGGGAAGCTTTCTTT. Its protein product is CAISPRAGEAFF.

This chain links TRBV20-1 with TRBJ1-4; D perhaps matches TRBD1 (5 bases). CDR3 length equals 14 residues. Germline CDR1 DFQATT, CDR2 SNEGSKA (reference sequence). The ends were cut back, 3 bases at V and 8 bases at J, with 16 bases in the middle. The CDR3 region is CSASTAIPGEKLFF. CDR3 DNA sequence: TGCAGTGCTAGTACGGCTATTCCAGGGGAAAAACTGTTTTTT.

As to this clonotype: It differs at one base from a far larger clone, so likely a read error. The chain employs TRBV7-2 and TRBJ1-1; D remains ambiguous. The CDR3 sequence is 12 residues long. The V gene lost 2 bases and the J gene lost 4 bases, with 5 bases spanning the gap. The germline V gene encodes CDR1 SGHTA and CDR2 FQGNSA. The CDR3 is CASSLMSTEAFF. CDR3 DNA: TGTGCCAGCAGCTTAATGAGCACTGAAGCTTTCTTT.

This clonotype was counted only a few times. The chain couples TRBV6-6 to TRBJ2-7; 8 positions agree with TRBD1. The junction had 12 bases not matched to a gene; V was cut back by 6 bases and J by 2 bases. The V gene's germline CDR1 is MNHNY and CDR2 SVGAGI (reference sequence). This CDR3 comprises 16 residues. CDR3 DNA sequence: TGTGCCAGCAGAACCACCCCGGGACAGGAGGCCTACGAGCAGTACTTC. The encoded protein is CASRTTPGQEAYEQYF.

This clonotype was seen repeatedly, ten times or more. V gene TRBV14 combines with J gene TRBJ2-7; perhaps D is TRBD1 or TRBD2 (5 bases each). This CDR3 comprises 15 residues. The germline V and J ends were trimmed by 2 bases and 3 bases, with 14 bases remaining between them. The germline V gene encodes CDR1 SGHDN and CDR2 FVKESK. DNA of the CDR3: TGTGCCAGCAGCCAAACCGGGACGGGGATCTACGAGCAGTACTTC. Its protein product is CASSQTGTGIYEQYF.

This clonotype has at least ten counts. The chain joins TRBV27 to TRBJ1-1, with D uncertain. This CDR3 spans 14 amino acids. Deletions cut 0 bases from V and 5 bases from J, with 10 bases between. The germline CDR1 and CDR2 sequences are MNHEY and SMNVEV (reference sequence). The CDR3 sequence: CASSLSVTGTEAFF. Written as DNA, the CDR3 is TGTGCCAGCAGTTTATCGGTAACGGGGACTGAAGCTTTCTTT.

This clonotype appeared a few times. J is TRBJ2-5 and V is TRBV29-1; TRBD2 matches at 9 bases. Germline lookup yields CDR1 SQVTM and CDR2 ANQGSEA. The CDR3 has 13 amino acids. Unmatched junction bases numbered 8, after V lost 7 bases and J lost 5 bases. The chain's CDR3 is CSATASGAETQYF. CDR3 sequence (DNA): TGCAGCGCGACGGCTAGCGGGGCGGAGACCCAGTACTTC.

This clonotype turned up a few times. The chain is built from TRBV2 and TRBJ2-2; D is uncertain. The CDR3 sequence is 13 residues long. Trimming cost V 7 bases and J 3 bases, with 9 bases left between them. The germline CDR1 and CDR2 sequences are SNHLY and FYNNEI. This chain's CDR3 is CASKFLYTGELFF. The CDR3 coding sequence is TGTGCCAGCAAATTCCTATACACCGGGGAGCTGTTTTTT.

A remark on this clonotype: This may come from a read error, since a much larger clone is one base off. J is TRBJ2-7 and V is TRBV7-9; D possibly corresponds to TRBD1 (6 bases). V dropped 10 bases and J dropped 2 bases, with 21 bases sitting between them. This CDR3 contains 15 residues. Germline V CDR1 and CDR2: SEHNR, FQNEAQ (reference sequence). CDR3 sequence reads: CANSLNPGEPYEQYF. The CDR3 nucleotides read TGTGCCAACAGTCTCAACCCAGGGGAGCCCTACGAGCAGTACTTC.

Only a few counts were recorded for this clonotype. The J gene is TRBJ2-5, the V gene TRBV10-3; 8 positions match TRBD2. CDR3 length: 13 amino acids. Germline trimming cut 11 bases from V and 2 bases from J; bases unmatched to any gene: 7. Germline V CDR1 and CDR2: ENHRY, SYGVKD. DNA for the CDR3: TGTGCCGGGGGAGCGGGGGAGCAAGAGACCCAGTACTTC. This sequence encodes CAGGAGEQETQYF.